These 13 T cell receptor beta chains originate from one sample sequenced in a study of blood T cell repertoires in COVID-19. The assay was immunoSEQ multiplex PCR, and TCRdb's table has in-frame clones only and misses some. The sample carries hundreds of thousands of clones, around 86% recorded once. The specimen sequenced was peripheral blood. The receptors were gathered from a woman aged 45 to 65 with COVID-19, enrolled during active disease.

J is TRBJ2-3 and V is TRBV7-2; D is possibly TRBD2 (5 bases). CDR1 and CDR2 (germline): SGHTA, FQGNSA. The CDR3 totals 13 residues. The germline V and J ends were trimmed by 4 bases and 4 bases, with 9 bases remaining between them. DNA of the CDR3: TGTGCCAGCAGCTCACTAGTTTCAGATACGCAGTATTTT. It encodes CASSSLVSDTQYF.

This chain uses TRBV6-2 or TRBV6-3 with TRBJ1-2, with TRBD1 matching over 7 bases. Germline V gene sequence: CDR1 MNHEY, CDR2 SVGEGT. The CDR3 extends over 15 amino acids. Trimming cost V 2 bases and J 7 bases; bases outside gene matches: 10. The CDR3 DNA reads TGTGCCAGCAGTTACCACCGGGACAGACAACCTGGCTACACCTTC. Amino acid sequence: CASSYHRDRQPGYTF.

J is TRBJ2-5 and V is TRBV5-1; TRBD1 aligns across 10 bases. The germline CDR1 and CDR2 sequences are SGHRS and YFSETQ. V lost 4 bases to trimming and J lost 5 bases; unmatched junction nucleotides: 8. The CDR3 consists of 15 residues. The chain's CDR3 is CASSTGDRGGETQYF. For the CDR3, the DNA is TGCGCCAGCAGCACAGGGGACAGGGGCGGCGAGACCCAGTACTTC.

CDR3 in DNA: TGTGCCAGCAGCAACGGGGCGGGAGGGCATGACAATGAGCAGTTCTTC. Translation gives CASSNGAGGHDNEQFF. The chain uses TRBV6-2 or TRBV6-3 and TRBJ2-1, with 9 bases matching TRBD2. Per germline, CDR1 MNHEY and CDR2 SVGEGT. This CDR3 has 16 amino acids. Losses at the gene ends were 6 bases for V and 5 bases for J; bases not matched to a gene: 11.

This clone was recorded many times. V gene TRBV4-1 combines with J gene TRBJ1-2; D perhaps matches TRBD1 (6 bases). This CDR3 comprises 14 residues. CDR1 is MGHRA and CDR2 is YSYEKL in the germline V gene. Trimming stripped 4 bases from V and 9 bases from J, with 18 bases between. In DNA, the CDR3 is TGCGCCAGCAGCCTAGGACAGACTCCTAAGCGCTACACCTTC. Translated: CASSLGQTPKRYTF.

The CDR3 spells CASRGGQTYGYTF. The CDR3, as DNA: TGTGCCAGCAGGGGGGGACAGACCTATGGCTACACCTTC. The chain combines TRBV6-5 with TRBJ1-2; 7 positions match TRBD1. This CDR3 is built from 13 residues. The V gene's germline CDR1 is MNHEY and CDR2 SVGAGI. The V and J ends lost 6 bases and 4 bases, in that order; junction bases with no gene match: 5.

The chain links TRBV7-2 to TRBJ2-1, with 16 positions matching TRBD2. The germline CDR1 and CDR2 sequences are SGHTA and FQGNSA. Unmatched junction bases numbered 7, after V lost 1 base and J lost 10 bases. The CDR3 contains 17 residues. CDR3 in amino acids: CASSLVGTSGRGGEQFF. In nucleotides, the CDR3 is TGTGCCAGCAGCTTAGTTGGGACTAGCGGGAGGGGTGGAGAGCAGTTCTTC.

The V and J genes are TRBV19 and TRBJ2-7; 7 bases map to TRBD2. V lost 3 bases and J lost 7; bases outside the gene matches: 15. The CDR3 contains 16 residues. The germline CDR1 and CDR2 sequences are LNHDA and SQIVND (reference sequence). CDR3 in DNA: TGTGCCAGTAGTATCCTGGGGCGCGGGAGCGTTCATGAGCAGTACTTC. Its protein is CASSILGRGSVHEQYF.

This clone was observed a single time. The chain links TRBV24-1 to TRBJ1-5; TRBD1 might be the D (6 bases). V lost 9 bases and J lost 0, with 23 bases in between. The CDR3 has 18 residues. Germline CDR1 and CDR2: KGHDR and SFDVKD. Here the CDR3 reads CATRETGGTIDSNQPQHF. The CDR3 DNA reads as TGTGCCACCCGCGAGACAGGTGGGACTATTGATAGCAATCAGCCCCAGCATTTT.

The chain uses TRBV15 and TRBJ1-1; D unresolved. The germline gives CDR1 LNHNV, CDR2 YYDKDF (reference sequence). V was clipped by 5 bases and J by 1 base, with 8 bases between them. The CDR3 is made up of 13 amino acids. The CDR3: CATSPRGNTEAFF. The CDR3 DNA reads as TGTGCCACCAGCCCTCGGGGGAACACTGAAGCTTTCTTT.

The chain carries TRBV2 and TRBJ2-2, with TRBD1 as a possible D gene (6 bases). Trimming removed 1 base from V and 3 bases from J, with 18 bases in between. The length of the CDR3 is 18 residues. The V gene's germline CDR1 is SNHLY and CDR2 FYNNEI. CDR3 sequence (DNA): TGTGCCAGCAGTGAAGGTAGTGGCAGGGGCCTTGACACCGGGGAGCTGTTTTTT. Translation: CASSEGSGRGLDTGELFF.

V and J are TRBV18 and TRBJ1-1; D gene unclear. V lost 8 bases and J 4 bases, leaving 17 bases between the germline ends. The CDR3 sequence is 14 residues long. CDR1 is KGHSH and CDR2 is LQKENI in the germline V gene. The CDR3 nucleotides are TGTGCCAGCACCTGGATGGAGGGTATCACTGAAGCTTTCTTT. It yields the protein CASTWMEGITEAFF.

The genes are TRBV27 and TRBJ1-1; D gene ambiguous. CDR3 size: 14 residues. V was shortened by 4 bases and J by 1 base, with 10 bases between the two germline ends. Germline V CDR1 and CDR2: MNHEY, SMNVEV (reference sequence). This CDR3 reads CASSSGSPNTEAFF. The CDR3 DNA is TGTGCCAGCAGTTCCGGGTCCCCGAACACTGAAGCTTTCTTT.